Shown below are 14 T cell receptor beta chains from a single sample sequenced in a study of blood T cell repertoires in COVID-19. Sequencing was performed with immunoSEQ multiplex PCR; in TCRdb, only in-frame clones are kept and a portion is missing. The table has about 150,000 clones, around 83% seen once. Sequencing was done on a sample of peripheral blood. These receptors all come from a woman in her sixties or seventies with COVID-19, enrolled during active disease.

The chain links TRBV5-4 to TRBJ2-5; 8 bases match TRBD2. J gave up 3 bases and V 4 bases, and 8 bases lay outside the gene matches. This CDR3 spans 15 amino acids. Germline loops: CDR1 SGHNT, CDR2 YYREEE (reference sequence). The CDR3 nucleotides are TGTGCCAGCAGCCCCGGGGCAGCGGGAGAAGAGACCCAGTACTTC. It specifies CASSPGAAGEETQYF. Together with reference TRBV5-4 and TRBJ2-5, the CDR3 gives the full variable domain: ETGVTQSPTHLIKTRGQQVTLRCSSQSGHNTVSWYQQALGQGPQFIFQYYREEENGRGNFPPRFSGLQFPNYSSELNVNALELDDSALYLCASSPGAAGEETQYFGPGTRLLVL.

This clone appeared once. V and J are TRBV3-1 (or the pseudogene TRBV3-2) and TRBJ1-5; D call uncertain. Trimming shortened V by 0 bases and J by 4 bases, and 16 bases separated the two germline ends. CDR1 LGHDT and CDR2 YNNKEL come from the germline V gene (reference sequence). This CDR3 has 17 residues. The CDR3 region has the DNA TGTGCCAGCAGCCAAGAAAATCCGGGGATGGGTAATCAGCCCCAGCATTTT. Amino acids: CASSQENPGMGNQPQHF.

The V and J genes are TRBV9 and TRBJ2-5, with D possibly being TRBD1 (5 bases). Germline CDR1 reads SGDLS; CDR2 reads YYNGEE. Trimming left V 0 bases short and J 5 bases short, with 14 bases between. CDR3 size: 15 residues. This CDR3 is CASSVASRVGETQYF. The DNA for the CDR3 is TGTGCCAGCAGCGTAGCTTCCAGGGTGGGGGAGACCCAGTACTTC.

The V and J genes are TRBV18 and TRBJ1-2; a weak D match, TRBD1 (6 bases). The germline V gene has CDR1 KGHSH and CDR2 LQKENI. Trimming shortened V by 5 bases and J by 0 bases, and 13 bases separated the two germline ends. This CDR3 is built from 15 residues. This CDR3 is CASSTVTGANYGYTF. The CDR3 DNA reads TGTGCCAGCTCAACCGTGACAGGAGCTAACTATGGCTACACCTTC.

This clone was seen a single time. The rearrangement links TRBV10-3 to TRBJ1-3, with TRBD1 matching over 7 bases. Germline values: CDR1 ENHRY, CDR2 SYGVKD. CDR3 length: 16 residues. The ends lost 0 bases at V and 0 bases at J; junction bases unmatched: 2. The CDR3 protein is CAISESTGISGNTIYF. The CDR3 DNA is TGTGCCATCAGTGAGTCGACAGGGATCTCTGGAAACACCATATATTTT.

This clone occurred once. The rearrangement uses TRBV18 and TRBJ2-2, with D possibly matching TRBD1 (5 bases). The CDR3 length is 14 residues. Trimming shortened V by 5 bases and J by 5 bases, and 12 bases separated the two germline ends. Germline CDR1 reads KGHSH; CDR2 reads LQKENI. As DNA, the CDR3 is TGTGCCAGCTCAACGTCTAGGGGTACCGGGGAGCTGTTTTTT. Protein product: CASSTSRGTGELFF.

CDR3: CASSRRQGAGNTEAFF. CDR3 DNA: TGTGCCAGCAGCCGAAGACAGGGGGCGGGGAACACTGAAGCTTTCTTT. The V gene is TRBV5-5, the J gene TRBJ1-1; 10 positions agree with TRBD1. Germline V gives CDR1 SGHKS, CDR2 YYEKEE (reference sequence). J gave up 1 base and V 4 bases, and 7 bases lay outside the gene matches. This CDR3 contains 16 residues.

The rearrangement joins TRBV24-1 to TRBJ2-1; the match to TRBD2 covers 7 bases. The CDR3 totals 13 residues. Germline V gene sequence: CDR1 KGHDR, CDR2 SFDVKD. V lost 5 bases to trimming and J lost 6 bases; unmatched junction nucleotides: 3. In nucleotides, the CDR3 is TGTGCCACCAGTGCCGTAGCGGGCAATGAGCAGTTCTTC. Its protein is CATSAVAGNEQFF.

The rearrangement links TRBV18 to TRBJ1-5; TRBD1 aligns across 8 bases. The CDR3 length is 14 residues. J lost 7 bases, V lost 2 bases, and 4 bases had no gene match. The germline V gene has CDR1 KGHSH and CDR2 LQKENI. The CDR3 DNA reads as TGTGCCAGCTCACCAGGAACAGGGGGGCAGCCCCAGCATTTT. It is translated as CASSPGTGGQPQHF.

This rearrangement joins TRBV28 to TRBJ1-2; perhaps TRBD1 as D (5 bases). Trimming took 5 bases from V and 2 from J, leaving 15 bases between them. The CDR3 is 15 amino acids. Germline assignment: CDR1 MDHEN and CDR2 SYDVKM. In DNA, the CDR3 is TGTGCCAGCAGTCCCCACAGGACTACCAACTATGGCTACACCTTC. This gives the protein CASSPHRTTNYGYTF.

The chain is built from TRBV29-1 and TRBJ1-1; D gene uncertain. The V gene lost 5 bases and the J gene lost 4 bases, with 11 bases spanning the gap. The germline CDR1 and CDR2 sequences are SQVTM and ANQGSEA. This CDR3 has 12 residues. The CDR3 DNA reads TGCAGCGTTTATGACGGGTCCACTGAAGCTTTCTTT. Translated, it gives CSVYDGSTEAFF.

This chain links TRBV30 with TRBJ1-2; 8 bases fit TRBD1. Germline-derived CDR1 and CDR2 are GTSNPN and SVGIG (reference sequence). Trimming cost V 5 bases and J 1 base; bases outside gene matches: 6. CDR3 length: 14 residues. The CDR3 region is CAWGRGRVNYGYTF. CDR3 DNA: TGTGCCTGGGGCAGGGGGCGGGTTAACTATGGCTACACCTTC.

The chain combines TRBV10-2 with TRBJ1-1; the match to TRBD1 covers 8 bases. Losses at the gene ends were 5 bases for V and 8 bases for J; bases not matched to a gene: 19. CDR1 WSHSY and CDR2 SAAADI come from the germline V gene. The CDR3 runs 17 residues. CDR3: CASSFINRGEGWFEAFF. DNA of the CDR3: TGCGCCAGCAGTTTCATAAACAGGGGGGAGGGATGGTTCGAAGCTTTCTTT.

The genes are TRBV6-5 and TRBJ1-1; perhaps TRBD1 as D (6 bases). CDR1 is MNHEY and CDR2 is SVGAGI in the germline V gene. The V gene lost 4 bases and the J gene lost 0 bases, with 15 bases spanning the gap. The CDR3 runs to 16 residues. CDR3 sequence reads: CASSSVLDSMNTEAFF. The CDR3 DNA follows: TGTGCCAGCAGTTCCGTTTTGGACAGCATGAACACTGAAGCTTTCTTT.